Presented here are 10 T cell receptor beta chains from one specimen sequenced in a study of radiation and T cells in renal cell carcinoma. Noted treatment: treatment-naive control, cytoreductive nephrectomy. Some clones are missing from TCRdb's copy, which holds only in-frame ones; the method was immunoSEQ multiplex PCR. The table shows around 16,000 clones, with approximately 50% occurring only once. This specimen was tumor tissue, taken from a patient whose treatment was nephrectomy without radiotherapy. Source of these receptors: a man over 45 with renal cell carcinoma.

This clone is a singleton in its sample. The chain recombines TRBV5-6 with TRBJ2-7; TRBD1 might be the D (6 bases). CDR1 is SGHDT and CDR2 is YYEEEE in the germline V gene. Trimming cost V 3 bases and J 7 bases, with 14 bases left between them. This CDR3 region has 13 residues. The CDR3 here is CASSYGQNVEQYF. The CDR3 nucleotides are TGTGCCAGCAGCTATGGACAGAATGTTGAGCAGTACTTC.

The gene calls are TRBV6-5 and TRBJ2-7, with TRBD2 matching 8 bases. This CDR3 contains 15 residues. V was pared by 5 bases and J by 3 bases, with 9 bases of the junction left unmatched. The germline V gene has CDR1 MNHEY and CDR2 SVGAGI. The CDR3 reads CASSLRPGTSYEQYF. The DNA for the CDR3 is TGTGCCAGCAGTCTCCGCCCCGGGACTAGCTACGAGCAGTACTTC.

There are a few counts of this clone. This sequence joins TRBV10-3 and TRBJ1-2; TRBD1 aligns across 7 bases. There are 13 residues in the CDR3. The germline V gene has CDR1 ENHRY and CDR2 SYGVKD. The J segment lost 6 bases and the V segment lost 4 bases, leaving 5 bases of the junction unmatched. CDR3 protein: CAISGLTGNGYTF. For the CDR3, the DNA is TGTGCCATCAGTGGTTTGACAGGGAATGGCTACACCTTC.

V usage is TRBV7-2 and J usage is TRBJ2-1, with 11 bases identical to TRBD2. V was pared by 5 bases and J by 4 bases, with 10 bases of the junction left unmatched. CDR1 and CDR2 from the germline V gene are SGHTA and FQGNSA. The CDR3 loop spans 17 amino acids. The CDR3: CASSRLGTSGVYNEQFF. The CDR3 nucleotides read TGTGCCAGCAGCCGACTCGGGACTAGCGGAGTATACAATGAGCAGTTCTTC.

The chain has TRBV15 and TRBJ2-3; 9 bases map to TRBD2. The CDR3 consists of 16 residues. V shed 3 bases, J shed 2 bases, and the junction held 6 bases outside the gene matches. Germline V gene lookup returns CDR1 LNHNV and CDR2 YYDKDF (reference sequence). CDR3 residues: CATSRAPSGATDTQYF. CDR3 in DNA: TGTGCCACCAGCAGGGCTCCTAGCGGGGCCACAGATACGCAGTATTTT.

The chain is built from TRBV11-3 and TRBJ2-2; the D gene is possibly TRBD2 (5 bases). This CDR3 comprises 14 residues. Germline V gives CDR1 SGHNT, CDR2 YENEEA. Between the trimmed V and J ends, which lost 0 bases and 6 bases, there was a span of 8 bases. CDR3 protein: CASSLDGGSGELFF. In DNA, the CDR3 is TGTGCCAGCAGCTTAGACGGCGGGTCCGGGGAGCTGTTTTTT.

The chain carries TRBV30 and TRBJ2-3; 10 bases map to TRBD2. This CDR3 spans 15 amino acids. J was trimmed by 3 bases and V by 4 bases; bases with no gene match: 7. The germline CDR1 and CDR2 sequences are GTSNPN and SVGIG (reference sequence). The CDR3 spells CAWIPKRGGTDTQYF. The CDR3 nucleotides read TGTGCCTGGATACCCAAGCGGGGGGGGACAGATACGCAGTATTTT. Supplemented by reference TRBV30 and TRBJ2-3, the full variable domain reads SQTIHQWPATLVQPVGSPLSLECTVEGTSNPNLYWYRQAAGRGLQLLFYSVGIGQISSEVPQNLSASRPQDRQFILSSKKLLLSDSGFYLCAWIPKRGGTDTQYFGPGTRLTVL.

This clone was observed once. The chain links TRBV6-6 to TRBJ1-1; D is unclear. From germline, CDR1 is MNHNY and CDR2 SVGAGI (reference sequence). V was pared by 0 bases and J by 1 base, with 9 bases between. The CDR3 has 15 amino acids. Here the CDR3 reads CASSYSREGNTEAFF. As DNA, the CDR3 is TGTGCCAGCAGTTACTCGAGGGAAGGGAACACTGAAGCTTTCTTT.

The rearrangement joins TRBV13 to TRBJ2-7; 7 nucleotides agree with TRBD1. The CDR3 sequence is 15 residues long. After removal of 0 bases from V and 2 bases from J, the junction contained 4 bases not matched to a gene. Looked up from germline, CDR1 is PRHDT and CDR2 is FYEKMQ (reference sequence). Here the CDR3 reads CASSLGQGRPYEQYF. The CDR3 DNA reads TGTGCCAGCAGCTTAGGACAGGGGCGACCCTACGAGCAGTACTTC.

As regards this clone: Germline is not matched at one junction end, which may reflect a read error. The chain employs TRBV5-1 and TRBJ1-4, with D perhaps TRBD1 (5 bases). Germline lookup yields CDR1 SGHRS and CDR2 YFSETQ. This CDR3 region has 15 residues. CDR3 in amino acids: CASRLETSGNEKLFF. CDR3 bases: TGCGCCAGCAGGTTGGAGACTTCAGGGAACGAAAAACTGTTTTTT.